The sequence of this T cell receptor (beta chain) was determined in a study of blood T cell repertoires in COVID-19 (dated by TCRdb to the early 2020s). About the full investigation: Samples from collaborators originated in the United States, Italy and Spain and spanned both the acute and convalescent phases of COVID-19. The samples were drawn from two sources: the first 160 participants of the ongoing ImmuneRACE study, and 950 to 1,500 subjects contributed by 6 global collaborators. The repertoires were released in a freely available public database meant as a resource for research on the immune response to SARS-CoV-2. Subjects who had been exposed to COVID-19, were actively infected with it, or had recovered from it provided the deeply sampled blood TCRbeta repertoires that made up the dataset. The prospective study material was composed of cDNA or gDNA derived from T cells, B-cell-depleted T cells, or PBMCs. Where available, HLA class I and class II types were obtained from metadata supplied by the sample provider rather than from assay-based typing. The sample metadata nearly always contained a de-identified subject ID, COVID-19 status, age in years and sex.

TCRbeta CDR3 regions were amplified from genomic DNA by means of the immunoSEQ Assay, a bias-controlled multiplex PCR. For the original study's pipeline: The number of nucleated cells in each sample was estimated by amplification of reference gene primers within the assay. To quantify the absolute abundance of each unique TCRbeta CDR3 rearrangement, sequence reads were collapsed and filtered. For each sample, productive Simpson clonality was calculated as the square root of Simpson's diversity index over productive rearrangements. TCRdb carries this immuneACCESS record with in-frame sequences only. Its versions omit some clonotypes, under half of them owing to an unresolved V gene in the studies checked, with the rest unexplained. The DNA gave D and trimming, while V, J and clone size come from that table. The sample records roughly 300,000 clones, approximately 90% of which are singletons. The biggest ten clones account for about 7% of the sample.

One collaborating source in Seattle enrolled patients while the patients were actively infected and followed the patients over time throughout the course of disease. Each collaborating institution followed its own protocols to collect whole blood in K2EDTA tubes. For TCRbeta analysis, collaborator samples were shipped as frozen whole blood, as isolated PBMCs, or as DNA extracted from either sample type. The germline V gene (reference sequence) sets CDR1 to WNHNN and CDR2 to SYGVQD. V is cut by 6 bases and J by 5 bases, and the space between the germline ends is 13 bases. The CDR3 holds 14 amino acids from the cysteine to the phenylalanine. Only the CDR3 region is kept as DNA, spanning 42 bases read in frame from base 1. Regarding this clone: Which antigen it targets is not known. No clone much larger than this one lies a single base away; base qualities are absent.

Study-wide conclusions, independent of this receptor: How much clinical and demographic metadata was included differed by source and by participant, and the metadata was provided uncurated.

The sequenced sample was peripheral blood. This receptor was obtained from a woman in her thirties with COVID-19, enrolled during active disease. Here the chain combines TRBV10-1 and TRBJ2-2; a tentative D call is TRBD1 (5 bases match). The DNA is as follows: TGCGCCAGCAGCCTAGGACAACCTACCGGGGAGCTGTTTTTT. Its protein reads: CASSLGQPTGELFF.